The next 20 T cell receptor beta chains were all read from a single sample in a study of blood T cells in healthy people across ages. Sample-barcoded 5' priming and a J-beta primer mix drove a second PCR of roughly 6 to 12 cycles. TCRdb passed the 5' RACE reads through MiXCR, listing each CDR3 protein once. The sample holds some 1.4 million distinct CDR3 sequences, approximately 38% seen once. What was sequenced was blood. The receptors stem from a woman aged 18-29 years in good health.

In its sample, this clonotype was seen a few times. The chain links TRBV4-1 to TRBJ2-3, with 8 bases that match TRBD2. Per germline, CDR1 MGHRA and CDR2 YSYEKL. This CDR3 is 16 amino acids long. The ends lost 1 base at V and 3 bases at J; junction bases unmatched: 6. CDR3 bases: TGCGCCAGCAGCCAAGTTTCACTAGCGGCAACAGATACGCAGTATTTT. Its translation: CASSQVSLAATDTQYF.

The table lists this clonotype with a few counts. The chain joins TRBV12-3 or TRBV12-4 to TRBJ1-1; no clear D. The CDR3 runs to 15 residues. The V and J ends lost 4 bases and 9 bases respectively, with 21 bases between them. CDR3 region: CASSSPLEDGLKAFF. The CDR3 DNA reads TGTGCCAGCAGTTCACCCCTTGAAGACGGTCTGAAAGCTTTCTTT.

This chain connects TRBV25-1 to TRBJ1-2; D remains ambiguous. This CDR3 contains 15 residues. Germline V CDR1 and CDR2: MGHDK, SYGVNS. V lost 0 bases and J lost 4, with 12 bases in between. CDR3 bases: TGTGCCAGCAGTGAATATTTCGAGGCCACCTATGGCTACACCTTC. Protein sequence: CASSEYFEATYGYTF.

The chain joins TRBV6-5 to TRBJ2-2, with D unresolved. The CDR3 is made up of 14 amino acids. The germline CDR1 and CDR2 sequences are MNHEY and SVGAGI. V lost 7 bases, J lost 1 base, and 10 bases lay in between. CDR3 nucleotide sequence: TGTGCCAGCACTGACGGGCTGAACACCGGGGAGCTGTTTTTT. Encoded protein: CASTDGLNTGELFF.

The J gene is TRBJ2-7, the V gene TRBV4-1; D may be TRBD2 (5 bases). The CDR3 has 15 amino acids. With 0 bases removed from V and 1 base from J, the gap between germline ends came to 10 bases. The germline gives CDR1 MGHRA, CDR2 YSYEKL. CDR3: CASSQDRTSSYEQYF. The DNA of the CDR3 is TGCGCCAGCAGCCAAGATCGGACTTCTTCCTACGAGCAGTACTTC.

A single count supports this clonotype. This sequence joins TRBV6-5 and TRBJ2-5, with 7 nucleotides matching TRBD2. CDR3 length: 12 residues. With V trimmed by 10 bases and J by 4 bases, 6 bases remained unmatched. The germline CDR1 and CDR2 sequences are MNHEY and SVGAGI. In DNA, the CDR3 is TGTGCCACCCGGGGGGTCCTAGAGACCCAGTACTTC. It yields the protein CATRGVLETQYF.

This chain connects TRBV4-1 to TRBJ2-7, with D perhaps matching TRBD1 (5 bases). Trimming removed 0 bases at V and 4 bases at J, with 22 bases between. The CDR3 sequence is 18 residues long. CDR1 is MGHRA, CDR2 YSYEKL, per germline. The CDR3 loop reads CASSQDKLFINGAYEQYF. CDR3 sequence (DNA): TGCGCCAGCAGCCAAGATAAATTGTTTATTAATGGGGCTTACGAGCAGTACTTC.

Worth noting for this clonotype: This may arise from a read error, as a much more abundant clone is one base away. The chain couples TRBV9 to TRBJ1-1; D uncertain. CDR1 is SGDLS, CDR2 YYNGEE, per germline. The CDR3 consists of 14 residues. The chain's CDR3 is CVSSVGYRNTEAFF. The CDR3 region has the DNA TGTGTCAGCAGCGTAGGGTATCGGAACACTGAAGCTTTCTTT.

The chain has TRBV9 and TRBJ2-1; a weak D match, TRBD2 (5 bases). The last part of the DNA fits TRBJ2-7 better; the J call may be wrong. This CDR3 spans 17 amino acids. Per the germline V gene, CDR1 is SGDLS and CDR2 is YYNGEE. CDR3 sequence (DNA): TGTGCCAGCAGCGGGACTTCGGGAACCCGGAAACACAATGAGCAGTACTTC. As protein: CASSGTSGTRKHNEQYF.

This chain uses TRBV2 with TRBJ2-2; a weak D match, TRBD1 (8 bases). The germline CDR1 and CDR2 sequences are SNHLY and FYNNEI. V was shortened by 6 bases and J by 8 bases, with 13 bases between the two germline ends. The CDR3 contains 13 residues. The CDR3 DNA sequence: TGTGCCAGCAGAACAGGGGGGGTGGGGGAGCTGTTTTTT. Its protein is CASRTGGVGELFF.

The table lists this clonotype with many counts. The V gene is TRBV25-1, the J gene TRBJ2-3, with no clear D. V lost 6 bases, J lost 4 bases, and 2 bases lay in between. Germline CDR1 is MGHDK and CDR2 is SYGVNS. The CDR3 totals 10 residues. CDR3 loop: CASSADTQYF. In nucleotides, the CDR3 is TGTGCCAGCAGCGCAGATACGCAGTATTTT.

This chain connects TRBV5-1 to TRBJ1-1, with D unclear. This CDR3 has 13 residues. With 1 base removed from V and 1 base from J, the gap between germline ends came to 5 bases. Looked up from germline, CDR1 is SGHRS and CDR2 is YFSETQ. The CDR3 loop reads CASSLMANTEAFF. In DNA form, the CDR3 reads TGCGCCAGCAGCTTGATGGCGAACACTGAAGCTTTCTTT.

To note about this clonotype: A read error may produce the germline difference seen at one junction end. The chain recombines TRBV4-1 with TRBJ2-5; D is perhaps TRBD1 or TRBD2 (5 bases each). CDR3 size: 15 residues. Germline V gene sequence: CDR1 MGHRA, CDR2 YSYEKL. CDR3 in amino acids: CASSLPGTVQETQYF. The CDR3 DNA sequence: TGTGCCAGCAGTTTACCGGGGACGGTTCAAGAGACCCAGTACTTC.

The chain has TRBV3-1 and TRBJ2-3, with D hard to call. The CDR3 is 14 residues long. Germline V lookup: CDR1 LGHDT, CDR2 YNNKEL (reference sequence). Between the trimmed V and J ends, which lost 6 bases and 3 bases, there was a span of 13 bases. The DNA of the CDR3 is TGTGCCAGCAGTCCCGGAGCGCGAACAGATACGCAGTATTTT. It is translated as CASSPGARTDTQYF.

The J gene is TRBJ1-6, the V gene TRBV12-3 or TRBV12-4, with D perhaps matching TRBD1 (5 bases). V lost 6 bases and J lost 13, with 10 bases in between. The CDR3 covers 11 residues. CDR3 residues: CASRSRGPLHF. The DNA of the CDR3 is TGTGCCAGCAGATCTAGGGGTCCCCTCCACTTT.

This rearrangement joins TRBV27 to TRBJ2-7; D remains unclear. V was trimmed by 1 base and J by 9 bases, leaving 16 bases between them. The CDR3 consists of 14 residues. Germline assignment: CDR1 MNHEY and CDR2 SMNVEV (reference sequence). The CDR3 sequence is CASSLWAGLNVQYF. The CDR3 region has the DNA TGTGCCAGCAGTTTATGGGCAGGTCTCAACGTGCAGTACTTC.

This clonotype was observed at least ten times. The rearrangement joins TRBV14 to TRBJ1-5; no clear D gene. CDR1 and CDR2 (germline): SGHDN, FVKESK. Trimming removed 1 base from V and 2 bases from J, with 6 bases in between. This CDR3 is 14 amino acids long. CDR3 residues: CASSQAGGNQPQHF. Written as DNA, the CDR3 is TGTGCCAGCAGCCAAGCAGGAGGCAATCAGCCCCAGCATTTT.

This clonotype was observed a few times. J is TRBJ1-1 and V is TRBV5-1; possible D gene TRBD1, 5 bases. Trimming stripped 0 bases from V and 8 bases from J, with 20 bases between. Germline values: CDR1 SGHRS, CDR2 YFSETQ. This CDR3 has 16 residues. The CDR3 protein is CASSLGAGGKSWEAFF. The CDR3 region has the DNA TGCGCCAGCAGCTTGGGGGCCGGGGGGAAGAGCTGGGAAGCTTTCTTT.

The rearrangement links TRBV4-1 to TRBJ1-1; D not resolved. The CDR3 consists of 14 residues. V was cut by 1 base and J by 7 bases, with 13 bases left in between. Germline lookup yields CDR1 MGHRA and CDR2 YSYEKL. CDR3 residues: CASSQARTANEAFF. The CDR3, as DNA: TGCGCCAGCAGCCAAGCAAGGACCGCGAATGAAGCTTTCTTT.

V and J are TRBV10-3 and TRBJ1-2; D remains unclear. This CDR3 region has 15 residues. V lost 4 bases and J 0 bases, leaving 12 bases between the germline ends. The germline V gene encodes CDR1 ENHRY and CDR2 SYGVKD. The CDR3 nucleotides are TGTGCCATCAGTGCGTCAATGGATGCTAACTATGGCTACACCTTC. It codes for CAISASMDANYGYTF.